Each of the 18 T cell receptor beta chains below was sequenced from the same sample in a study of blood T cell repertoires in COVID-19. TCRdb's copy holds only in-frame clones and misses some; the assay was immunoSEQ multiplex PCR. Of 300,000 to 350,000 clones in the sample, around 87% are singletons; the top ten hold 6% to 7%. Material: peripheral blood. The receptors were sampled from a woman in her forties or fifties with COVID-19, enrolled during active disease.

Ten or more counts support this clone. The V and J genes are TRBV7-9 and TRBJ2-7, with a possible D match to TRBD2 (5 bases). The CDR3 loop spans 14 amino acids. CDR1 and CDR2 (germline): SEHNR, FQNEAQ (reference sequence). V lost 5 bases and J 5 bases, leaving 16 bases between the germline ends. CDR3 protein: CASSPRRGVNEQYF. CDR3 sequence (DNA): TGTGCCAGCAGCCCCCGACGGGGAGTCAACGAGCAGTACTTC.

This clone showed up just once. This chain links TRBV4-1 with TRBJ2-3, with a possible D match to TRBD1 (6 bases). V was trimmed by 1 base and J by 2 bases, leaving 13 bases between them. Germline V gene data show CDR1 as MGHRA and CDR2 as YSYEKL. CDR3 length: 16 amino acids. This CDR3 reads CASSQGRTVNTDTQYF. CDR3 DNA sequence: TGCGCCAGCAGCCAAGGCCGGACAGTTAACACAGATACGCAGTATTTT.

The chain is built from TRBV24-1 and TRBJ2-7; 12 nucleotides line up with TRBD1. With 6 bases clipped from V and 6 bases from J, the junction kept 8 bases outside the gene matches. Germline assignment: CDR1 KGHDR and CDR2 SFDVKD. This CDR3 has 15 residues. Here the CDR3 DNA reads TGTGCCACCAGTTCCTCCGGGACAGGGGGCGGCGAGCAGTACTTC. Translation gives CATSSSGTGGGEQYF.

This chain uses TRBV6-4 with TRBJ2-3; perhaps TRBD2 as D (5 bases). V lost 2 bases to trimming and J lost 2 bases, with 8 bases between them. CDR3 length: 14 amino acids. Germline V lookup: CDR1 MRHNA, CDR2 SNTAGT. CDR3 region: CASSDTRHTDTQYF. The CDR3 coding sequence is TGTGCCAGCAGTGACACTAGACACACAGATACGCAGTATTTT.

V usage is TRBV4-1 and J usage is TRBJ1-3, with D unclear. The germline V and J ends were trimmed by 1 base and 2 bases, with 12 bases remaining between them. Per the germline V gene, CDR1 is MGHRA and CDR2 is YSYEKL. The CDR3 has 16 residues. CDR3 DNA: TGCGCCAGCAGCCAAGGGGCAAGAGTTGCTGGAAACACCATATATTTT. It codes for CASSQGARVAGNTIYF.

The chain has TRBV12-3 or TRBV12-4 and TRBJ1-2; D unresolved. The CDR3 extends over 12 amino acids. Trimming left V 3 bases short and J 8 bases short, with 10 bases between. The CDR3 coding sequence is TGTGCCAGCAGTTTGGGAGGGTGGGGCTACACCTTC. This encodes CASSLGGWGYTF.

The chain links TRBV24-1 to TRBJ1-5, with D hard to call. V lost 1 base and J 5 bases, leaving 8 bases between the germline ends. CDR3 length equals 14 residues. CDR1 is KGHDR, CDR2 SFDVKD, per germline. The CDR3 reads CATSDFSRDQPQHF. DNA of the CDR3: TGTGCCACCAGTGATTTTAGCAGAGATCAGCCCCAGCATTTT.

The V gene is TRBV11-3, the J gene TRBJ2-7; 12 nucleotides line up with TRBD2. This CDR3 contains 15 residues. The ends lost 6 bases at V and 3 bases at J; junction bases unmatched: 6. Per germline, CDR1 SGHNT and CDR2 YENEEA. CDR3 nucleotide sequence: TGTGCCAGCAGGGCCCGGACTAGCGGGATCTACGAGCAGTACTTC. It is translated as CASRARTSGIYEQYF.

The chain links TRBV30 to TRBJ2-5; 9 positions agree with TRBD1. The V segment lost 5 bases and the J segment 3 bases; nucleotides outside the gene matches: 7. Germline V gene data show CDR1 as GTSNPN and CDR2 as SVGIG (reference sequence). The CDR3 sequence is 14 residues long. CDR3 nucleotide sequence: TGTGCCTGGGGTAAAAGGACAGGGGAAGAGACCCAGTACTTC. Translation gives CAWGKRTGEETQYF.

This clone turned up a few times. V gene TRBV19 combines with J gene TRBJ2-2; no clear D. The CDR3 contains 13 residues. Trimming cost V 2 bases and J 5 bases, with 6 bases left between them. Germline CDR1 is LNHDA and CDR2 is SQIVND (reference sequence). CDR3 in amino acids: CASSILATGELFF. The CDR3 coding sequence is TGTGCCAGTAGTATATTAGCTACCGGGGAGCTGTTTTTT. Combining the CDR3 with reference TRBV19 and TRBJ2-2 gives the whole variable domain DGGITQSPKYLFRKEGQNVTLSCEQNLNHDAMYWYRQDPGQGLRLIYYSQIVNDFQKGDIAEGYSVSREKKESFPLTVTSAQKNPTAFYLCASSILATGELFFGEGSRLTVL.

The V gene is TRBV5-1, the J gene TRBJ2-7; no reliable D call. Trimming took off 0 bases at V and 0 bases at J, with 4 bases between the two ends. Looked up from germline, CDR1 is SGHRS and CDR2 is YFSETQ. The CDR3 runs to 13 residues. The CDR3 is CASSLDGSYEQYF. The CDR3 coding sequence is TGCGCCAGCAGCTTGGACGGCTCCTACGAGCAGTACTTC.

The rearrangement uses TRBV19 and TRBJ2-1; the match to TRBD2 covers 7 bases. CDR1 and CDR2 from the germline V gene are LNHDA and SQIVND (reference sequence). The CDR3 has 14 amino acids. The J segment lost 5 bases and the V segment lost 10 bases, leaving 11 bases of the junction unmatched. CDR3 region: CATSSYLADNEQFF. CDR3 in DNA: TGTGCCACCTCTTCGTACCTAGCGGACAATGAGCAGTTCTTC. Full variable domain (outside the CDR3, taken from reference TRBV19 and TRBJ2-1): DGGITQSPKYLFRKEGQNVTLSCEQNLNHDAMYWYRQDPGQGLRLIYYSQIVNDFQKGDIAEGYSVSREKKESFPLTVTSAQKNPTAFYLCATSSYLADNEQFFGPGTRLTVL.

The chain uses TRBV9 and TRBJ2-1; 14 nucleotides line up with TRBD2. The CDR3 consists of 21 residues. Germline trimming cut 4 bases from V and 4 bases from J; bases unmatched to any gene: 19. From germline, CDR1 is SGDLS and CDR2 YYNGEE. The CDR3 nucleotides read TGTGCCAGCAGCCCCACGTTATTAACCGGGACTAGCGGGAGTAATTACAATGAGCAGTTCTTC. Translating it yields CASSPTLLTGTSGSNYNEQFF.

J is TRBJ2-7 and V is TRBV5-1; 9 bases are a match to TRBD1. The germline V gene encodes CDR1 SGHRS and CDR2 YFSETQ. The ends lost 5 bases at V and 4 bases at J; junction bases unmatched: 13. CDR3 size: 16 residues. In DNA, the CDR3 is TGCGCCAGCAGTTCGAAAACACTACAGGGGGCATACGAGCAGTACTTC. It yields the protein CASSSKTLQGAYEQYF.

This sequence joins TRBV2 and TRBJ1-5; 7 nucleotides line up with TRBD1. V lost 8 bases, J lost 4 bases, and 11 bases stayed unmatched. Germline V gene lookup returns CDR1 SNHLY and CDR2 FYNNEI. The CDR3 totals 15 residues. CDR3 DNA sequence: TGTGCCAGCGACAGGGACACACTACCAAATCAGCCCCAGCATTTT. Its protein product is CASDRDTLPNQPQHF.

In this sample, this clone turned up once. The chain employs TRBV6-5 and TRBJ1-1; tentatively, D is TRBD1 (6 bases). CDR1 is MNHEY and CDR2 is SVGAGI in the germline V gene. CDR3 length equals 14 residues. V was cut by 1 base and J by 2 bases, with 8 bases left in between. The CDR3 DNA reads TGTGCCAGCAGTTACTTGACAGGAAACACTGAAGCTTTCTTT. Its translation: CASSYLTGNTEAFF.

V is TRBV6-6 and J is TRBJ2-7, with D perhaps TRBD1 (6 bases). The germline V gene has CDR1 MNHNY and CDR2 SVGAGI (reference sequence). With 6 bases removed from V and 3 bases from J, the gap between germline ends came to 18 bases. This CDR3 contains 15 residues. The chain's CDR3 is CASRGAIGTNYEQYF. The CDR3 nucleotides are TGTGCCAGCAGGGGGGCGATCGGGACGAACTACGAGCAGTACTTC.

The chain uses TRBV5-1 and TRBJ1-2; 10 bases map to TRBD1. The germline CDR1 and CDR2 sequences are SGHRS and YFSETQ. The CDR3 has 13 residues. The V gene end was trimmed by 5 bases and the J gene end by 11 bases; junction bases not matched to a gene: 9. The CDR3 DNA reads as TGCGCCAGCAGGATGCCGGGACAGGGGACTTACACCTTC. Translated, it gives CASRMPGQGTYTF.